The sequence of this T cell receptor beta chain was determined in a study of early T cells in non-severe SARS-CoV-2 infection. On the study more broadly: Sequencing input comprised bulk RNA from unsorted whole blood; chain pairing was not available.

TCRdb reprocessed the 5' RACE reads via MiXCR and lists one record per CDR3 protein. The data show around 30,000 distinct CDR3 sequences, roughly 6% seen once. This receptor was obtained from an adult who was a healthcare worker with PCR-confirmed SARS-CoV-2 infection or an uninfected control (not recorded which). Sequencing used whole blood.

The CDR3 coding sequence is TGTGCCAGCAGCCCGGACAGGTCGAACGAGCAGTACTTC. This gives the protein CASSPDRSNEQYF. The chain recombines TRBV7-9 with TRBJ2-7; 7 nucleotides align to TRBD1. V lost 5 bases, J lost 5 bases, and 6 bases stayed unmatched. Germline V gene sequence: CDR1 SEHNR, CDR2 FQNEAQ (reference sequence). The CDR3 is 13 residues long.